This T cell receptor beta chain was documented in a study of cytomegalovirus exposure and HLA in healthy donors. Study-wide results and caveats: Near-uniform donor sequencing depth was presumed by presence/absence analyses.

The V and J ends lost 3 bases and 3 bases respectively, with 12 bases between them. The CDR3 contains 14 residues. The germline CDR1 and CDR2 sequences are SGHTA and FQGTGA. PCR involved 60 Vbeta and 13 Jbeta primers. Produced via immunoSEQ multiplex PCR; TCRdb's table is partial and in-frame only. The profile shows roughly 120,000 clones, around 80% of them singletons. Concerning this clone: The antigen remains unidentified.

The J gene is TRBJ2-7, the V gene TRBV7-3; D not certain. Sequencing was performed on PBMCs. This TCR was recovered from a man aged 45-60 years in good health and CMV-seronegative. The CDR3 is CASSFQPQSYEQYF. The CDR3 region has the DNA TGTGCCAGCAGCTTTCAACCACAGAGCTACGAGCAGTACTTC.